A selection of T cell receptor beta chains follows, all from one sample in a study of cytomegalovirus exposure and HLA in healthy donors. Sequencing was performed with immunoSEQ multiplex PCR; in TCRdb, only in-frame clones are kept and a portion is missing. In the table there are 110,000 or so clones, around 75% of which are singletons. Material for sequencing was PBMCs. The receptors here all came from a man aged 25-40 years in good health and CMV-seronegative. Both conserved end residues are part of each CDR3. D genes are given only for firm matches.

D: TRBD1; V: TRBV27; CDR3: CASTPVGSGGFGTEAFF
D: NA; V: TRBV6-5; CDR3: CASSSPTSWYEQYF
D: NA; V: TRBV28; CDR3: CASTTIMKNNQPQHF
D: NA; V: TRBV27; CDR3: CASSPGATDTQYF
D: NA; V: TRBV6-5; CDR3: CASSYLTGYEQYF
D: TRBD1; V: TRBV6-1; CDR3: CASTIDQGARTEAFF
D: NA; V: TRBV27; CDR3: CASSPDSQETQYF
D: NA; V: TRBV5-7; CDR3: CASSLRREGNYGYTF
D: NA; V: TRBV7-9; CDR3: CSSSFNIGTDTQYF
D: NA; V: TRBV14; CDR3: CASSPGFRVNTGELFF
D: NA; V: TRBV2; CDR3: CASSEGHSYEQYF
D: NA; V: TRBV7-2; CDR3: CASSLAGHQGETQYF
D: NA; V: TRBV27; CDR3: CASSGGGSREKLFF
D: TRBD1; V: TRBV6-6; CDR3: CASRVGQAYEQYF
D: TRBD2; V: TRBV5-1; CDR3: CASSVVGRAGIEQYF
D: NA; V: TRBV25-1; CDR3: CASSDRLGASRGYTF
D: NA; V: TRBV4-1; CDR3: CASRAGQGTSNYGYTF
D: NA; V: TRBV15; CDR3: CATSRAQQGGNSYEQYF
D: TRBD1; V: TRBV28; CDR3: CASYRGIGTGELFF
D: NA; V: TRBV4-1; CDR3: CASSQGQAGWLLAKNIQYF
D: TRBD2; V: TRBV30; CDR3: CAWDFWGRGGTGELFF
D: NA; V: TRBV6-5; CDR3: CASSYAVSRNNEQFF
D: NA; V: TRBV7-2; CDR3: CASSRTGQGTYEQYF
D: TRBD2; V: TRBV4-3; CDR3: CASSHRLAAIEQFF
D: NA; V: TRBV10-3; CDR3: CAISGGPREGGYTF
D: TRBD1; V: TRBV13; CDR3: CASSEWDRQETQYF
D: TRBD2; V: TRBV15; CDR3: CATRPSGLAEQYF
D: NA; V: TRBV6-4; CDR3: CASRRRSTSYEQYF
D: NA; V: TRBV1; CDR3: CTSSQPLAVDEQFF
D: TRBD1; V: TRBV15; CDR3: CATSRDTGTGRTNTDTQYF
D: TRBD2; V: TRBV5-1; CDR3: CASRLGTSGRVNEQFF
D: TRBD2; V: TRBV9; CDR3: CASSARAGSDTQYF
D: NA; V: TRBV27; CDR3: CASSSFGARKGSTDTQYF
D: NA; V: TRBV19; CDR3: CASSVVQRSNEQFF
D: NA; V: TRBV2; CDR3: CASGIEQIYGHTF